The sequence of this T cell receptor beta chain was determined in a study of blood T cell repertoires in COVID-19. Study details: Sources were T cells, B-cell-depleted T cells, or PBMCs; the material itself was cDNA or gDNA.

The CDR3 length is 16 residues. Trimming removed 0 bases from V and 7 bases from J, with 15 bases in between. Germline CDR1 reads LGHNA; CDR2 reads YSLEER. Clones were sequenced by immunoSEQ multiplex PCR, and TCRdb holds only the in-frame ones, with some missing. Seen here are approximately 120,000 clones, more than 80% observed once, and the top ten hold 2.5% to 3.5%. This rearrangement joins TRBV4-3 to TRBJ1-4; possibly TRBD1 for D (6 bases). The sequenced sample consisted of peripheral blood. The sequence was obtained from an elderly woman with COVID-19, enrolled during active disease. The CDR3 protein is CASSQDLQGRGEKLFF. In nucleotides, the CDR3 is TGCGCCAGCAGCCAAGATCTGCAGGGGAGGGGTGAAAAACTGTTTTTT.